Sequencing of this TCR beta chain was carried out in a study of blood T cell repertoires in COVID-19. The overall study: Sources were T cells, B-cell-depleted T cells, or PBMCs; the material itself was cDNA or gDNA.

CDR1 SGHTA and CDR2 FQGNSA come from the germline V gene. The CDR3 spans 16 residues. Trimming pared 1 base from V and 4 bases from J, leaving 14 bases between. The sample holds a few counts of this clone. Sequencing used immunoSEQ multiplex PCR; TCRdb keeps in-frame clones, though not all of them. The table has more than 200,000 clones, over 75% seen once. The receptor was derived from a man between 35 and 55 years old who had recovered from COVID-19. The source material was PBMCs or T cells enriched from blood (not recorded which). The chain carries TRBV7-2 and TRBJ2-1, with TRBD2 as a possible D gene (6 bases). CDR3 nucleotide sequence: TGTGCCAGCAGCTTAGATCCGGCTAGCGCTTACAATGAGCAGTTCTTC. It specifies CASSLDPASAYNEQFF.